This T cell receptor (beta chain) is drawn from a study of technical replicates of blood from several donors. TCRdb's table, derived via immunoSEQ multiplex PCR, lists solely in-frame clones and lacks some. The repertoire holds about 9,400 clones, with 91% as singletons. The V and J ends lost 8 bases and 2 bases respectively, with 10 bases between them. Germline assignment: CDR1 SGHRS and CDR2 YFSETQ. The CDR3 is 12 amino acids. The TCR comes from a human donor in good health. This sequence joins TRBV5-1 and TRBJ1-2; a weak D match, TRBD1 (6 bases). Sequences were obtained from PBMCs. The CDR3 loop reads CASSGTNYGYTF. The CDR3, as DNA: TGCGCCAGTTCGGGGACAAACTATGGCTACACCTTC.